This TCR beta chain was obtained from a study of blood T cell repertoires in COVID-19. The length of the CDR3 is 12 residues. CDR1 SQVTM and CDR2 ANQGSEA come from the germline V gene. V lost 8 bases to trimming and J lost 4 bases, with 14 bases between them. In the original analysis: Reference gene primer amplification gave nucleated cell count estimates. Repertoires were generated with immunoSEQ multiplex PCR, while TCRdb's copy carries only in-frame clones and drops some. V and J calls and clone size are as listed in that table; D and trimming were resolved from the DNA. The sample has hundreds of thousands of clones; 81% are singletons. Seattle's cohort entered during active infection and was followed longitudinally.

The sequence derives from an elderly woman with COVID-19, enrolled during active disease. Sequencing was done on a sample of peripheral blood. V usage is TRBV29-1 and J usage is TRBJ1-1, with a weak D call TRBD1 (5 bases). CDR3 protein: CSYGHLGTEAFF. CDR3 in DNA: TGCAGCTATGGACACCTTGGCACTGAAGCTTTCTTT.